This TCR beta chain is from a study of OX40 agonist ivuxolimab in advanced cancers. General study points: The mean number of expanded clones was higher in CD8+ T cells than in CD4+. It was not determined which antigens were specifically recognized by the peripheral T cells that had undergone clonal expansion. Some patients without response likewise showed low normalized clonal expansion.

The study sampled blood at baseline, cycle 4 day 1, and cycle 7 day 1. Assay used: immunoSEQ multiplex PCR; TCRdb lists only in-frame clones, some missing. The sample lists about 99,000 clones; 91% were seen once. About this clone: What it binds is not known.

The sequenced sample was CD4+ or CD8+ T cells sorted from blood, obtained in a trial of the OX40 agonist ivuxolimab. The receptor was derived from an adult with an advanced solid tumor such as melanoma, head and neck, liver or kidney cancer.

The CDR3 nucleotides read TGTGCCAGCAGCCCTCCGGGGGACTATGGCTACACCTTC. Its translation is CASSPPGDYGYTF. The rearrangement joins TRBV5-4 to TRBJ1-2; D might be TRBD1 (5 bases). The V and J ends lost 4 bases and 3 bases respectively, with 10 bases between them. Per the germline V gene, CDR1 is SGHNT and CDR2 is YYREEE (reference sequence). The CDR3 loop spans 13 amino acids.